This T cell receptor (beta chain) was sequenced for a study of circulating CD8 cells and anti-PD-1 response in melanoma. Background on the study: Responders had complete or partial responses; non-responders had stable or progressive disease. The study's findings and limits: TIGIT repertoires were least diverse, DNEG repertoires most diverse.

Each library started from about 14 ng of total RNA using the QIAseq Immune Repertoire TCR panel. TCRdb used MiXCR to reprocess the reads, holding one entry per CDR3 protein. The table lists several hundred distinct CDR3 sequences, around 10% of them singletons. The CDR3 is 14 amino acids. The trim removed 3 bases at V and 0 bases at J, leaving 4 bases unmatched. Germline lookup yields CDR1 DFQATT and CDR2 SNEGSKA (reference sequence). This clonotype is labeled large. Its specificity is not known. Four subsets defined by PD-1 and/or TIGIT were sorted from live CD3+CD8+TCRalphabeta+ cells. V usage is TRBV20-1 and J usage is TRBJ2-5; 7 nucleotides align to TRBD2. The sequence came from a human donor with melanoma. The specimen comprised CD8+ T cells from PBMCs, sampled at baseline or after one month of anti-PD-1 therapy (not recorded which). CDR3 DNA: TGCAGTGCTAGCCCAGCGGGGTACCAAGAGACCCAGTACTTC. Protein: CSASPAGYQETQYF.